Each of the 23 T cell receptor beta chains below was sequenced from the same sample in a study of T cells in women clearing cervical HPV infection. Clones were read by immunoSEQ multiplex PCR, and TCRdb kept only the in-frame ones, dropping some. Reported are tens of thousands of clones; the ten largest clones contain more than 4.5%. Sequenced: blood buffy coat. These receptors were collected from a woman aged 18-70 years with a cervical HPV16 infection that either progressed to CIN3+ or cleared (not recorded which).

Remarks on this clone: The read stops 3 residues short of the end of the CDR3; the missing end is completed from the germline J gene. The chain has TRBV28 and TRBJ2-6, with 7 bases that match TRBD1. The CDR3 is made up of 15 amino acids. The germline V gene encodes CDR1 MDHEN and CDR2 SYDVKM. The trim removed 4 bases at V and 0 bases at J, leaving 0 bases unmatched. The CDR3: CASSSGGSGANVLTF. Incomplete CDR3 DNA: TGTGCCAGCAGTTCAGGGGGCTCTGGGGCCAACGTC.

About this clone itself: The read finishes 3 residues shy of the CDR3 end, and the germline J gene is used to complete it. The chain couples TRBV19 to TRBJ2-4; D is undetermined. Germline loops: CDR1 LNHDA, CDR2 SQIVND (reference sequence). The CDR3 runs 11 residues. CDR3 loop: CASSNSDNQYF. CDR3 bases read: TGTGCCAGTAGTAACAGTGATAAT. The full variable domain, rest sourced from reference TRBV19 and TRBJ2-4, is DGGITQSPKYLFRKEGQNVTLSCEQNLNHDAMYWYRQDPGQGLRLIYYSQIVNDFQKGDIAEGYSVSREKKESFPLTVTSAQKNPTAFYLCASSNSDNQYFGAGTRLSVL.

The sequenced CDR3 bases are TGTGCCAGCAGTGTGGAGGGGGTTGGTACAGATACG. Its protein is CASSVEGVGTDT. Given in full, the CDR3 is CASSVEGVGTDTQYF. The V call is TRBV2, the J call TRBJ2-3; D assignment may be TRBD1 or TRBD2 (6 bases each). From the germline J gene comes the end of the CDR3, since the read stops 3 residues before it. The V end lost 4 bases, the J end lost 3 bases, and 14 bases lay between the germline ends. There are 15 residues in the CDR3. Germline lookup yields CDR1 SNHLY and CDR2 FYNNEI.

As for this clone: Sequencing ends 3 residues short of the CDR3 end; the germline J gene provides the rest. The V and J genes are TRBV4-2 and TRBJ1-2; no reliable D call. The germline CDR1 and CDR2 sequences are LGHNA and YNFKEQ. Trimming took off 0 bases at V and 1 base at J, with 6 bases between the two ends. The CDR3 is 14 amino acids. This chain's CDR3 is CASSQDGDNYGYTF. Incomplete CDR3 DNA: TGTGCCAGCAGCCAAGACGGGGATAACTATGGC.

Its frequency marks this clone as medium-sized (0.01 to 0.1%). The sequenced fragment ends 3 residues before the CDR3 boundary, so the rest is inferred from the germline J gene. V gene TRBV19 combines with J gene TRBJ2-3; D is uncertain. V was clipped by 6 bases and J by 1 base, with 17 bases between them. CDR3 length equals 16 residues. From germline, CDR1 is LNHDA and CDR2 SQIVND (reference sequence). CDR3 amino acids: CASSPNLNTRTDTQYF. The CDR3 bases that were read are TGTGCCAGTAGCCCAAACCTGAATACTCGCACAGATACG.

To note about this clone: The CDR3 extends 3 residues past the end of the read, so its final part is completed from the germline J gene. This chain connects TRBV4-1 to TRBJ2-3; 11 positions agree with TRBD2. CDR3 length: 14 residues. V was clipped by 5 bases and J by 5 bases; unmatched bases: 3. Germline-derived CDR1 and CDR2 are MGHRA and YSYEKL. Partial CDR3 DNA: TGCGCCAGCAGCAAACTAGCGGGGGAAGATACG. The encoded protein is CASSKLAGEDT. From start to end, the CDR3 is CASSKLAGEDTQYF.

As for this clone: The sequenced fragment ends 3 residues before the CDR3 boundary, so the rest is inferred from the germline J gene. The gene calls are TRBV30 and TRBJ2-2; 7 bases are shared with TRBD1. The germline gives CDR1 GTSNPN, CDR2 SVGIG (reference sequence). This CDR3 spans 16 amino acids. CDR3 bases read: TGTGCCTGGAGTGTAGGGTCAGGGGGATGGGGTGAAAAG. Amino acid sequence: CAWSVGSGGWGEK. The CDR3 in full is CAWSVGSGGWGEKLFF.

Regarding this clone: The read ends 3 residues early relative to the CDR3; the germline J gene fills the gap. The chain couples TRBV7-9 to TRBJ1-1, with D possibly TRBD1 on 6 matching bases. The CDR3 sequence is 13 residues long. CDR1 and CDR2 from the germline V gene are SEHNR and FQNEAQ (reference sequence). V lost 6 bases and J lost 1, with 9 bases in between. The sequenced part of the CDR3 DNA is TGTGCCAGCAGACAGACAGGGAACACTGAA. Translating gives CASRQTGNTE. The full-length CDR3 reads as CASRQTGNTEAFF.

The CDR3 here is CASSPPGLRRETQYF. CDR3 DNA, as far as it was read: TGCGCCAGCAGCCCGCCGGGACTTCGGAGAGAGACC. The J gene is TRBJ2-5, the V gene TRBV5-1; D possibly corresponds to TRBD2 (6 bases). The read ends 3 residues shy of where the CDR3 ends; the end is completed using the germline J gene. Germline lookup yields CDR1 SGHRS and CDR2 YFSETQ. V was pared by 4 bases and J by 4 bases, with 17 bases between. This CDR3 has 15 residues.

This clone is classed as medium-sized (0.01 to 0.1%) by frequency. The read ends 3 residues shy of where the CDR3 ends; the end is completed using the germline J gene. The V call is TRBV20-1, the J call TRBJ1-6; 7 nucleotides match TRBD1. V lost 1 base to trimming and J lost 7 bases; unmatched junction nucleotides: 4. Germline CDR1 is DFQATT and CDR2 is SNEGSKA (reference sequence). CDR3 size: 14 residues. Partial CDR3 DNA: TGCAGTGCTAGAGGCGACAGGGAAAATTCACCC. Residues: CSARGDRENSP. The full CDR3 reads CSARGDRENSPLHF.

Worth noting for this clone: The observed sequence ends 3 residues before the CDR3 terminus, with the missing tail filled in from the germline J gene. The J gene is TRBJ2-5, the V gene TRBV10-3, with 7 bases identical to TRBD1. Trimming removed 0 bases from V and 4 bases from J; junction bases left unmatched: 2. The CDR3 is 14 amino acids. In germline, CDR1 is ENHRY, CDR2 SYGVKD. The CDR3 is CAISESGGAETQYF. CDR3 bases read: TGTGCCATCAGTGAGTCAGGGGGCGCAGAGACC.

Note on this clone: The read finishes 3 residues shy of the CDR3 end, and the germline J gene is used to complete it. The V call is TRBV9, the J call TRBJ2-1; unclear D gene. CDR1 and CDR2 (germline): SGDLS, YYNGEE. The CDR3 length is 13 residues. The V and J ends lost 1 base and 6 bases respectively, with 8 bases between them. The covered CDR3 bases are TGTGCCAGCAGCGTACGAAGCCGCAATGAG. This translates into CASSVRSRNE. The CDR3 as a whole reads CASSVRSRNEQFF.

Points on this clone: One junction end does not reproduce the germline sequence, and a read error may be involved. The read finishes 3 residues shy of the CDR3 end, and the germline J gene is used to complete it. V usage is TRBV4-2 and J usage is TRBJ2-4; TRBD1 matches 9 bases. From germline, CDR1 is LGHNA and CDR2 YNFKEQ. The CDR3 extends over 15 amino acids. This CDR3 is CASSRSGTGLDIQYF. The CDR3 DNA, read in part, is TGCGCCAGCAGCCGTTCCGGGACAGGGCTGGACATT.

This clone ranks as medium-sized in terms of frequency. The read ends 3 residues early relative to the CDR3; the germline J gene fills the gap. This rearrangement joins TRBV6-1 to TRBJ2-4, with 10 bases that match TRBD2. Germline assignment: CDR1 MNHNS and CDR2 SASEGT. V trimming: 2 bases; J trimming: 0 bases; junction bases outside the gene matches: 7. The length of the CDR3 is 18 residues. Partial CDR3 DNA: TGTGCCAGCAGTGAACCCAGCGGGAGGGGAGCAGCCAAAAACATT. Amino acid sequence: CASSEPSGRGAAKNI. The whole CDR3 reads CASSEPSGRGAAKNIQYF.

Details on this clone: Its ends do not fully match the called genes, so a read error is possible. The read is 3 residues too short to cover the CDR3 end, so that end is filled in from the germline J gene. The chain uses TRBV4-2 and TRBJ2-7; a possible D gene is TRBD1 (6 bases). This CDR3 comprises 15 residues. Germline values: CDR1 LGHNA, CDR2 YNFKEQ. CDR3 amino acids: CASSQNGQGHNEQYF. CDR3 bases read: TGCGCCAGCAGTCAAAATGGGCAGGGGCACAACGAG.

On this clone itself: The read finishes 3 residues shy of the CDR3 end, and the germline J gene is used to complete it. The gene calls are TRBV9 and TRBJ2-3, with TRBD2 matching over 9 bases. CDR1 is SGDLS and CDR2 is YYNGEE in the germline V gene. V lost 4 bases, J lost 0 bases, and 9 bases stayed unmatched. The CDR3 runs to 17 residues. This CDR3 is CASSPGGGGASTDTQYF. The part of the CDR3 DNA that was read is TGTGCCAGCAGCCCCGGGGGCGGGGGGGCTAGCACAGATACG.

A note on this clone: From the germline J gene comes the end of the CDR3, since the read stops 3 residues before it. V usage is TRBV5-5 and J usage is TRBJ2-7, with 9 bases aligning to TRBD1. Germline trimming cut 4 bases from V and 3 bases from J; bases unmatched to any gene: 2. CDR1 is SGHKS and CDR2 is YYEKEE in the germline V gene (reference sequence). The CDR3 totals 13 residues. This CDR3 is CASSKTGGYEQYF. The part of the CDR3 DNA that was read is TGTGCCAGCAGCAAGACAGGGGGCTACGAG.

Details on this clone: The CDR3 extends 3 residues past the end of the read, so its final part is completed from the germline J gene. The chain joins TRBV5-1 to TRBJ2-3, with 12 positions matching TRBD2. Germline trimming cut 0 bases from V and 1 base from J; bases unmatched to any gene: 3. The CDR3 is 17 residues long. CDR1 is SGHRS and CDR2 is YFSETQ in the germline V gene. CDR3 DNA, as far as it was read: TGCGCCAGCAGCTTGGTCCCTAGCGGGGGGGGCACAGATACG. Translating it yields CASSLVPSGGGTDT. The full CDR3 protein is CASSLVPSGGGTDTQYF.

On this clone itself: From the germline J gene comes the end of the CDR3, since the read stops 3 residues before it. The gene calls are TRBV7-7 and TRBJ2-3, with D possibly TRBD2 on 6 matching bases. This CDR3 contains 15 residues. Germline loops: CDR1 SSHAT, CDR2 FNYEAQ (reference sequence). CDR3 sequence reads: CASSPSAGTQETQYF. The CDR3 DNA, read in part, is TGTGCCAGCAGTCCCTCGGCGGGGACCCAAGAGACG.

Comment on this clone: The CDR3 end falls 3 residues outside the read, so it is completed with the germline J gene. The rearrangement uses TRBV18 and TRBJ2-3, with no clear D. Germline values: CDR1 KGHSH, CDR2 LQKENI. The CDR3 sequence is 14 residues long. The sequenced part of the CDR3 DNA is TGTGCCAGCTCACCACGGGCAGCACAAGAGACG. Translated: CASSPRAAQET. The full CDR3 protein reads CASSPRAAQETQYF. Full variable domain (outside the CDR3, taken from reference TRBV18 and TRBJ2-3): NAGVMQNPRHLVRRRGQEARLRCSPMKGHSHVYWYRQLPEEGLKFMVYLQKENIIDESGMPKERFSAEFPKEGPSILRIQQVVRGDSAAYFCASSPRAAQETQYFGPGTRLTVL.

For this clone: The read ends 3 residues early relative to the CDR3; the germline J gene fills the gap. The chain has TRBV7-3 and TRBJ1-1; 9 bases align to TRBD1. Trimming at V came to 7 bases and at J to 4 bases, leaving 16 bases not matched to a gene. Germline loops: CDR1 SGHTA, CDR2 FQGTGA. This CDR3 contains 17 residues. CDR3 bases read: TGTGCCAGCACCCCACCGGGACAGGGCGGTGGTGGCACTGAA. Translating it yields CASTPPGQGGGGTE. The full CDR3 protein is CASTPPGQGGGGTEAFF.

CDR3 loop: CSAPIGGQGLWKLFF. The covered CDR3 bases are TGCAGTGCCCCCATAGGGGGACAGGGGTTATGGAAA. The chain couples TRBV20-1 to TRBJ1-4; 10 bases agree with TRBD1. The CDR3 goes on 3 residues after the read ends, and that part is filled in from the germline J gene. This CDR3 has 15 amino acids. CDR1 is DFQATT and CDR2 is SNEGSKA in the germline V gene (reference sequence).

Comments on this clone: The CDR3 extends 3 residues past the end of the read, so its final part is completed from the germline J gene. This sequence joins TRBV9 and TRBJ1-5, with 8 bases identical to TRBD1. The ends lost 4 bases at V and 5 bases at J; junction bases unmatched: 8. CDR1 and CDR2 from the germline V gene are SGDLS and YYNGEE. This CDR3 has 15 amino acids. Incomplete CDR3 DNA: TGTGCCAGCAGCCCCCGGGACAGGACTGATCAGCCC. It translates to CASSPRDRTDQP. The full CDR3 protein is CASSPRDRTDQPQHF.